One sample yielded the 3 T cell receptor beta chains listed below, sequenced in a study of blood T cell repertoires in COVID-19. Libraries were prepared by immunoSEQ multiplex PCR; TCRdb keeps only in-frame clonotypes and omits some of them. The repertoire holds about 210,000 clones, with approximately 82% as singletons. What was sequenced was peripheral blood. The source is a man aged 50 or older with active or convalescent COVID-19.

The chain employs TRBV7-9 and TRBJ2-7; 10 bases align to TRBD1. Germline V gene lookup returns CDR1 SEHNR and CDR2 FQNEAQ (reference sequence). The CDR3 totals 13 residues. V shed 5 bases and J 3 bases; nucleotides not matched to a gene: 1. This chain's CDR3 is CASSGTGVYEQYF. In nucleotides, the CDR3 is TGTGCCAGCAGCGGGACAGGGGTCTACGAGCAGTACTTC.

The chain couples TRBV3-1 (or the pseudogene TRBV3-2) to TRBJ1-1, with D possibly matching TRBD1 (5 bases). Germline values: CDR1 LGHDT, CDR2 YNNKEL (reference sequence). V shed 4 bases and J shed 6 bases, with 15 bases lying between them. The CDR3 extends over 14 amino acids. The CDR3 nucleotides are TGTGCCAGCAGCCCTAGGGGTGGGATCCCTGAAGCTTTCTTT. This codes for CASSPRGGIPEAFF.

The chain links TRBV5-1 to TRBJ1-2, with D perhaps matching TRBD1 (6 bases). The length of the CDR3 is 12 residues. With 2 bases removed from V and 7 bases from J, the gap between germline ends came to 9 bases. Germline V CDR1 and CDR2: SGHRS, YFSETQ. The CDR3 region has the DNA TGCGCCAGCAGCTTAGGACAGAGTGGCTACACCTTC. This encodes CASSLGQSGYTF.